Included here is one TCR beta chain sequence, with context. The antigen is unknown. V was clipped by 4 bases and J by 6 bases; unmatched bases: 6. The CDR3 sequence is 16 residues long. The germline V gene has CDR1 SGHVS and CDR2 FNYEAQ. MiXCR, run by TCRdb on the 5' RACE reads, gives a single entry per CDR3 protein. The sample includes around 250,000 distinct CDR3 sequences, roughly 32% of them seen just once. These data originate in a study of CD8 T cells in ankylosing spondylitis. Overall study findings and caveats: It appeared that ankylosing spondylitis blood was characterized by a TCR beta motif of several highly homologous variants. Clones tied to disease were said to be significantly enriched in matched ankylosing spondylitis synovial fluid. Previous work reported some of these motif variants in the synovial fluid and blood of reactive arthritis.

The source is a male donor with ankylosing spondylitis or in good health (not recorded which). The chain links TRBV7-6 to TRBJ2-2; 12 bases fit TRBD1. The specimen sequenced was blood, either unsorted or a sorted T cell fraction (not recorded which). The CDR3: CASSWPGQGAAGELFF. DNA for the CDR3: TGTGCCAGCAGCTGGCCGGGACAGGGGGCGGCCGGGGAGCTGTTTTTT.